Sequencing of this T cell receptor beta chain was carried out in a study of technical replicates of blood from a few donors. V dropped 1 base and J dropped 5; count of bases not matched to a gene: 5. The germline gives CDR1 LGHNA, CDR2 YSLEER. The CDR3 contains 14 residues. The table lists this clone with a count of one. Assay: immunoSEQ multiplex PCR; the TCRdb copy retains only in-frame clones and omits some. The sample contains roughly 69,000 clones, more than 85% of which appear only once. V is TRBV4-3 and J is TRBJ2-7; 7 positions match TRBD2. The TCR was taken from a human donor in good health. Some clones in this sample may be carry-over from other donors' samples. The sample comprised PBMCs. CDR3 in amino acids: CASSQGGRDHEQYF. CDR3 sequence (DNA): TGCGCCAGCAGCCAAGGGGGGAGGGACCACGAGCAGTACTTC.